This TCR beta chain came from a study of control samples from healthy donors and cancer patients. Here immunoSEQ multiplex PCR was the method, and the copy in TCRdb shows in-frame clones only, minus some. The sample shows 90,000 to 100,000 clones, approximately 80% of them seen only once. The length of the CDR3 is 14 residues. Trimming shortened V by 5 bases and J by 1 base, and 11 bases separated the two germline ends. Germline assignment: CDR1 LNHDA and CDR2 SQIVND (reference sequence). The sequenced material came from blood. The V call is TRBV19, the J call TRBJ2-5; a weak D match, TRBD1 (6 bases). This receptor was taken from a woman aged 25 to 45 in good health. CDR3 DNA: TGTGCCAGTAGTCTTCGGACAGCCCAAGAGACCCAGTACTTC. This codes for CASSLRTAQETQYF.